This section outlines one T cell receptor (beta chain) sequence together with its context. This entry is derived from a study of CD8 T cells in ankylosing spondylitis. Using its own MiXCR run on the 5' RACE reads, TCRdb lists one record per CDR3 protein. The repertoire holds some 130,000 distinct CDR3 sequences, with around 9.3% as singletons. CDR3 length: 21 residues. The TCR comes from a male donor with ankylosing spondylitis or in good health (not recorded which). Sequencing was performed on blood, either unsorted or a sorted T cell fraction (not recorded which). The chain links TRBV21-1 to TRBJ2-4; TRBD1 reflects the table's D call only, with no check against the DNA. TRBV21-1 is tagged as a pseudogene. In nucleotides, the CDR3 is TGTGCCAGCACCGGACAGGGTAATACGGGAGACTGTATAGGGGCCAAAAACATTCAGTACTTC. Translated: CASTGQGNTGDCIGAKNIQYF.